This T cell receptor beta chain appears in the sequencing data of a study of blood T cell repertoires in COVID-19. This CDR3 region has 16 residues. Trimming pared 3 bases from V and 3 bases from J, leaving 18 bases between. CDR1 and CDR2 (germline): GTSNPN, SVGIG (reference sequence). Those enrolled, adults aged 18 to 89 years, came from 20 to 25 US areas. Data came from immunoSEQ multiplex PCR; TCRdb stores just in-frame clones and leaves some out. The data show some 260,000 clones, about 86% seen once. Specimen: PBMCs or T cells enriched from blood (not recorded which). The chain has TRBV30 and TRBJ2-1; D may be TRBD2 (6 bases). The TCR comes from a man aged 30 to 45 with acute COVID-19. This CDR3 is CAWRTHATSGYNEQFF. CDR3 nucleotides: TGTGCCTGGAGAACACACGCGACTAGTGGCTACAATGAGCAGTTCTTC.